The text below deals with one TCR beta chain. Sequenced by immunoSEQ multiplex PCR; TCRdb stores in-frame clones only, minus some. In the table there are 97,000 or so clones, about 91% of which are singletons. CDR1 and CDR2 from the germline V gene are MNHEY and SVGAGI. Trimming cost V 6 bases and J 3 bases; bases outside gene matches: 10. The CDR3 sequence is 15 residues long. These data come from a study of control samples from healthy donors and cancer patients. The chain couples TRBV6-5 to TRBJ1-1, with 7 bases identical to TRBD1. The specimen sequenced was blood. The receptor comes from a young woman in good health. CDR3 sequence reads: CASRGPGQSYTEAFF. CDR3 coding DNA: TGTGCCAGCAGAGGGCCGGGACAGAGTTACACTGAAGCTTTCTTT.